This TCR beta chain was retrieved from a study of CD8+ T cells in alopecia areata. Study observations and caveats: TCR sharing across patients was less clear than in mice, possibly HLA-related. Under tofacitinib, fewer expanded CD8+ clones appeared among the top 100 scalp clones.

Concerning this clone itself: Its antigen is not known.

V shed 6 bases and J shed 12 bases, with 20 bases lying between them. The CDR3 runs 13 residues. CDR1 and CDR2 from the germline V gene are SGHRS and YFSETQ. As to treatment: oral pan-JAK inhibitor, 5-10 mg twice daily. In each case, RNA was isolated and then reverse transcribed into cDNA as the sequencing template. Sequenced by immunoSEQ multiplex PCR; TCRdb stores in-frame clones only, minus some. The sample contains about 280,000 clones, 58% of which appear only once. The sequence was collected from a human donor with alopecia areata. V and J are TRBV5-1 and TRBJ2-3; possible D gene TRBD1, 6 bases. The source material was CD4+ T cells sorted from blood, sampled at week 24, from a patient treated with tofacitinib. CDR3 sequence reads: CASTPVVGASQYF. CDR3 sequence (DNA): TGCGCCAGCACCCCGGTCGTGGGGGCTTCACAGTATTTT.